These 30 T cell receptor beta chains came from one sample sequenced in a study of tumor-infiltrating lymphocytes in primary liver carcinoma. Each 20-30 mg portion of unsorted bulk tissue served as the source for co-extraction of RNA and DNA. With roughly 540 ng total RNA as template and a constant-region primer, TCR beta cDNA was made. Slightly modified ARM-PCR, run as three nested multiplex PCR rounds, produced the TCR beta libraries. Rounds one and two of PCR, each of around 11 cycles, were primed with TRBV1-TRBV30 forward primers and a C-beta reverse primer. A single record per CDR3 protein comes from TCRdb applying MiXCR to the multiplex PCR reads. The sample holds 37,000 or so distinct CDR3 sequences; around 75% are singletons and the top ten take 35% to 45%. The sample was tumor-adjacent normal liver tissue. The receptors shown here come from a man in his forties or fifties with primary liver carcinoma and hepatitis B virus infection.

About this clonotype itself: This is likely a read error, given that the CDR3 carries no conserved phenylalanine or tryptophan at its end. V is TRBV11-1 and J is TRBJ2-1; TRBD2 matches at 11 bases. Germline V lookup: CDR1 SGHAT, CDR2 FQDESV (reference sequence). This CDR3 is built from 20 residues. The CDR3 sequence: CVSSIGKTSGASRFGNEQFL. Written as DNA, the CDR3 is TGTGTCAGCAGCATAGGAAAGACTAGCGGGGCCTCACGGTTCGGTAATGAGCAGTTCTTA.

With respect to this clonotype: Because it lacks the conserved phenylalanine or tryptophan at the end, this CDR3 is likely a read error. Here the CDR3 DNA reads TGTGCCAGCAACTCTAGCTCAATCCAGGGTACTGGGCGGGAGACCCAGTACTCC. This sequence encodes CASNSSSIQGTGRETQYS. This chain joins TRBV11-2 and TRBJ2-5; D may correspond to TRBD1 or TRBD2 (5 bases each). Trimming took off 7 bases at V and 5 bases at J, with 29 bases between the two ends. CDR3 size: 18 residues. Per germline, CDR1 SGHAT and CDR2 FQNNGV.

This chain uses TRBV6-5 with TRBJ2-2; D may be TRBD2 (6 bases). The CDR3 spans 18 residues. Between the trimmed V and J ends, which lost 2 bases and 1 base, there was a span of 17 bases. Germline assignment: CDR1 MNHEY and CDR2 SVGAGI. CDR3 sequence reads: CASSYTSGSGGNTGELFF. DNA of the CDR3: TGTGCCAGCAGTTACACAAGCGGGTCAGGAGGGAACACCGGGGAGCTGTTTTTT.

The chain links TRBV10-3 to TRBJ2-3; D may match TRBD1 or TRBD2 (6 bases each). Trimming removed 5 bases at V and 5 bases at J, with 26 bases between. The germline CDR1 and CDR2 sequences are ENHRY and SYGVKD. This CDR3 has 18 residues. The CDR3 DNA is TGTGCCATCAGTTCATCCTCAATGACTAGTGGGGGCATAGATACGCAGTATTTT. It codes for CAISSSSMTSGGIDTQYF.

The rearrangement links TRBV30 to TRBJ2-3; 7 nucleotides match TRBD2. V dropped 1 base and J dropped 4; count of bases not matched to a gene: 8. Germline V gives CDR1 GTSNPN, CDR2 SVGIG (reference sequence). The CDR3 extends over 15 amino acids. CDR3 region: CAWSGTSVRADTQYF. The CDR3 nucleotides read TGTGCCTGGAGTGGAACTAGCGTGAGAGCAGATACGCAGTATTTT. The full variable domain, rest sourced from reference TRBV30 and TRBJ2-3, is SQTIHQWPATLVQPVGSPLSLECTVEGTSNPNLYWYRQAAGRGLQLLFYSVGIGQISSEVPQNLSASRPQDRQFILSSKKLLLSDSGFYLCAWSGTSVRADTQYFGPGTRLTVL.

This clonotype was detected a few times. The final CDR3 position lacks the conserved phenylalanine or tryptophan, pointing to a likely read error. The rearrangement links TRBV12-3 or TRBV12-4 to TRBJ1-1; the match to TRBD1 covers 8 bases. This CDR3 is 14 amino acids long. Germline trimming cut 5 bases from V and 1 base from J; bases unmatched to any gene: 3. The DNA for the CDR3 is TGTGCCAGCAGTATCGGGACAGGGAACACTGAAGCTTTCTCT. The encoded protein is CASSIGTGNTEAFS.

With regard to this clonotype: Here the CDR3 omits its conserved ending phenylalanine or tryptophan, so a read error is the likely source. V gene TRBV29-1 combines with J gene TRBJ2-1; 9 nucleotides line up with TRBD2. The DNA end lines up better with TRBJ2-7; the J call may be wrong. The CDR3 spans 15 residues. CDR1 is SQVTM, CDR2 ANQGSEA, per germline. The CDR3 is CSVGGPPREGYEQYL. CDR3 in DNA: TGCAGCGTTGGGGGTCCACCGCGGGAGGGCTATGAGCAGTACCTC.

In regard to this clonotype: One junction end disagrees with the germline gene, perhaps due to a read error. V usage is TRBV5-4 and J usage is TRBJ2-3, with 8 bases lining up with TRBD2. Germline V gene data show CDR1 as SGHNT and CDR2 as YYREEE (reference sequence). The CDR3 contains 16 residues. The CDR3 loop is CASSLLPAGETDMQYF. The CDR3 bases are TGTGCCAGCAGTTTGCTTCCAGCGGGAGAGACAGATATGCAGTATTTT.

On this clonotype itself: Germline is not matched at one junction end, which may reflect a read error. This chain joins TRBV7-8 and TRBJ2-3; D call uncertain. The CDR3 consists of 14 residues. Germline V gives CDR1 SGHVS, CDR2 FQNEAQ. This chain's CDR3 is CASSIRVYTDTQYF. CDR3 DNA: TGTGCTAGCAGCATTAGAGTATACACAGATACGCAGTATTTT. The full variable domain, completed using reference TRBV7-8 and TRBJ2-3, is GAGVSQSPRYKVAKRGQDVALRCDPISGHVSLFWYQQALGQGPEFLTYFQNEAQLDKSGLPSDRFFAERPEGSVSTLKIQRTQQEDSAVYLCASSIRVYTDTQYFGPGTRLTVL.

For this clonotype: The germline gene is not matched at one end of the junction; a read error may be the cause. V gene TRBV11-2 combines with J gene TRBJ2-7, with a tentative D call TRBD2 (5 bases). Germline assignment: CDR1 SGHAT and CDR2 FQNNGV. The CDR3 sequence is 14 residues long. The CDR3 region has the DNA TGTGCCAGGAGCTCTAACGGGAACTCCTATGAGCAGTACTTC. It codes for CARSSNGNSYEQYF.

Worth noting for this clonotype: One end of the junction does not line up with germline, which may come from a read error. This chain links TRBV6-1 with TRBJ2-1, with 9 bases identical to TRBD2. Per germline, CDR1 MNHNS and CDR2 SASEGT. This CDR3 contains 15 residues. The CDR3 is CANSEEAGGCNGQFF. The DNA for the CDR3 is TGTGCCAACAGTGAAGAAGCGGGAGGATGCAATGGGCAGTTCTTC.

Regarding this clonotype: This likely comes from a read error, as the CDR3 has no conserved phenylalanine or tryptophan at its end. The chain recombines TRBV11-1 with TRBJ2-7; D is uncertain. The length of the CDR3 is 14 residues. V shed 10 bases and J shed 3 bases, with 19 bases lying between them. The V gene's germline CDR1 is SGHAT and CDR2 FQDESV (reference sequence). The CDR3 sequence is CANSPGRRFYEQYL. DNA of the CDR3: TGTGCCAATAGCCCTGGACGGCGATTCTACGAGCAGTACTTA.

Worth noting for this clonotype: The conserved closing phenylalanine or tryptophan is absent in this CDR3, likely reflecting a read error. The rearrangement links TRBV10-2 to TRBJ1-1; no definite D call. V lost 3 bases and J lost 5, with 10 bases in between. The CDR3 is 13 residues long. The germline CDR1 and CDR2 sequences are WSHSY and SAAADI. CDR3 region: CASSEVVKTEAFL. For the CDR3, the DNA is TGCGCCAGCAGTGAAGTAGTAAAGACTGAAGCTTTCTTA.

This clonotype was counted a single time. At one of its ends the junction is not consistent with the germline gene, which may arise from a read error. J is TRBJ2-2 and V is TRBV12-3 or TRBV12-4; perhaps TRBD2 as D (5 bases). The CDR3 runs to 14 residues. This CDR3 is CASSYSMGTGELSF. DNA for the CDR3: TGTGCCAGCAGTTACTCCATGGGCACCGGGGAGTTGTCTTTT.

On this clonotype: Its ends do not fully match the called genes, so a read error is possible. The chain recombines TRBV24-1 with TRBJ2-3; TRBD2 might be the D (6 bases). The CDR3 runs to 14 residues. Germline values: CDR1 KGHDR, CDR2 SFDVKD. The CDR3 sequence is CATSNGSVSDTQYF. CDR3 DNA: TGTGCCACCAGCAACGGGAGCGTCTCAGATACGCAGTACTTT.

To note about this clonotype: A much larger clone lies one base from this, so it may be a read error. The rearrangement links TRBV5-1 to TRBJ2-5; D is tentatively TRBD1 or TRBD2 (6 bases each). Germline V gene lookup returns CDR1 SGHRS and CDR2 YFSETQ. The CDR3 has 15 residues. CDR3 in amino acids: CASSFRGPLQGTQYF. CDR3 in DNA: TGCGCCAGCAGCTTTCGGGGGCCATTACAAGGGACCCAGTACTTC.

Concerning this clonotype itself: Germline and junction disagree at one end, which may indicate a read error. V usage is TRBV5-4 and J usage is TRBJ2-3, with D tentatively TRBD2 (5 bases). Per germline, CDR1 SGHNT and CDR2 YYREEE (reference sequence). This CDR3 spans 17 amino acids. The CDR3 is CAISQLGDRPSTDTQYF. The CDR3 nucleotides are TGTGCCATCAGCCAGCTGGGAGACCGACCTAGCACAGATACGCAGTATTTT. The full variable domain, its missing parts supplied by reference TRBV5-4 and TRBJ2-3, is ETGVTQSPTHLIKTRGQQVTLRCSSQSGHNTVSWYQQALGQGPQFIFQYYREEENGRGNFPPRFSGLQFPNYSSELNVNALELDDSALYLCAISQLGDRPSTDTQYFGPGTRLTVL.

This clonotype was counted once. The gene calls are TRBV6-2 or TRBV6-3 and TRBJ2-1, with a possible D match to TRBD2 (6 bases). CDR1 is MNHEY, CDR2 SVGEGT, per germline. Trimming removed 10 bases at V and 1 base at J, with 20 bases between. This CDR3 is 16 amino acids long. The CDR3 nucleotides are TGTGCCAACAGCTCCATCCGAGGAGGGTCCTACAATGAGCAGTTCTTC. Amino acid sequence: CANSSIRGGSYNEQFF.

This sequence joins TRBV6-1 and TRBJ2-7; either TRBD1 or TRBD2 may supply D (5 bases each). This CDR3 contains 15 residues. Per germline, CDR1 MNHNS and CDR2 SASEGT. V was clipped by 7 bases and J by 3 bases, with 19 bases between them. The CDR3: CASIPARDGLYEQYF. As DNA, the CDR3 is TGTGCCAGCATCCCGGCACGGGACGGCCTCTACGAGCAGTACTTC.

Remarks on this clonotype: Since no conserved phenylalanine or tryptophan closes the CDR3, a read error is the likely cause. The chain is built from TRBV4-2 and TRBJ2-3; D gene unclear. In germline, CDR1 is LGHNA, CDR2 YNFKEQ. The CDR3 runs 14 residues. CDR3 sequence: CTSSQDLRPDTQYS. The CDR3 nucleotides are TGTACCAGCAGCCAAGATTTAAGGCCGGATACGCAGTATTCT.

A word on this clonotype: One end of the junction varies from germline; a read error may be responsible. The chain carries TRBV5-4 and TRBJ1-6, with TRBD1 as a possible D gene (6 bases). Germline CDR1 SGHNT, CDR2 YYREEE (reference sequence). The CDR3 contains 12 residues. DNA of the CDR3: TGTGCCAACACCGGACAGAGGTCACTCCTCCACTTT. It translates to CANTGQRSLLHF.

Points on this clonotype: At one boundary the junction diverges from the germline segment, which might be a read error. The chain links TRBV6-1 to TRBJ2-1; TRBD2 matches at 9 bases. The CDR3 consists of 15 residues. Germline assignment: CDR1 MNHNS and CDR2 SASEGT. The CDR3 loop is CTSSEEAGGCSEQFF. For the CDR3, the DNA is TGTACCAGCAGTGAAGAAGCGGGAGGATGCAGTGAGCAGTTCTTC.

CDR3 loop: CAGDSGRAGEQFF. CDR3 DNA sequence: TGTGCCGGAGATAGCGGGAGGGCCGGTGAGCAGTTCTTC. V and J are TRBV6-5 and TRBJ2-1, with TRBD2 matching over 11 bases. The CDR3 is 13 residues long. The V gene end was trimmed by 11 bases and the J gene end by 9 bases; junction bases not matched to a gene: 9. Germline V gene lookup returns CDR1 MNHEY and CDR2 SVGAGI.

The V call is TRBV5-1, the J call TRBJ2-3; D is unclear. V lost 5 bases and J lost 2, with 12 bases in between. The CDR3 length is 14 residues. Germline V gene lookup returns CDR1 SGHRS and CDR2 YFSETQ. The CDR3 DNA follows: TGCGCCAGCAGTCCCTGGACCAACACAGATACGCAGTATTTT. Translated, it gives CASSPWTNTDTQYF.

Concerning this clonotype itself: A clone one base away is much larger, so this may be a read error. The CDR3 does not end in the conserved phenylalanine or tryptophan, so this is likely a read error. V gene TRBV6-2 or TRBV6-3 combines with J gene TRBJ2-7, with D possibly TRBD2 on 6 matching bases. Germline V lookup: CDR1 MNHEY, CDR2 SVGEGT. The CDR3 has 14 amino acids. CDR3 in amino acids: CASGYSASVDEQYL. CDR3 nucleotides: TGTGCCAGCGGTTACTCGGCTAGCGTGGACGAGCAGTACCTC.

A note on this clonotype: Germline and junction disagree at one end, which may indicate a read error. The chain couples TRBV11-2 to TRBJ2-4, with no clear D. Germline CDR1 SGHAT, CDR2 FQNNGV. CDR3 length: 15 residues. CDR3 nucleotides: TGTACCAGCACCACTCCGGCGGTAGCCAAGAACATTCAGTACTTC. It is translated as CTSTTPAVAKNIQYF.

The chain uses TRBV29-1 and TRBJ1-2; TRBD1 is a possible D gene (5 bases). Trimming left V 8 bases short and J 0 bases short, with 13 bases between. The CDR3 has 13 amino acids. In germline, CDR1 is SQVTM, CDR2 ANQGSEA. The CDR3 reads CSPVRGANYGYTF. The CDR3, as DNA: TGCAGCCCTGTGAGAGGGGCTAACTATGGCTACACCTTC.

This clonotype was seen at least ten times. The junction does not match germline at one end; this may be a read error. This chain links TRBV12-3 or TRBV12-4 with TRBJ2-2, with D possibly being TRBD2 (5 bases). CDR3 size: 11 residues. The CDR3 region has the DNA TGTGCCAGCAGTATCACCGGGGAGCTGCTTTTT. Its translation is CASSITGELLF.

The chain recombines TRBV6-1 with TRBJ2-1; a weak D match, TRBD2 (6 bases). The V end lost 1 base, the J end lost 10 bases, and 17 bases lay between the germline ends. The CDR3 consists of 15 residues. Germline V CDR1 and CDR2: MNHNS, SASEGT. The CDR3 region has the DNA TGTGCCAGCAGTGAAGAAGTGGGAGGATACGACGAGCAGTTCTTC. Its translation: CASSEEVGGYDEQFF.

To note about this clonotype: Since the CDR3 does not end with the conserved phenylalanine or tryptophan, this likely comes from a read error. This chain uses TRBV6-5 with TRBJ2-7, with a possible D match to TRBD2 (6 bases). V was clipped by 8 bases and J by 2 bases, with 13 bases between them. Germline values: CDR1 MNHEY, CDR2 SVGAGI. The CDR3 length is 13 residues. The DNA for the CDR3 is TGTGCCAGCGGGCGCGGGAAAGCCTACGAGCAGTACTCC. It encodes CASGRGKAYEQYS.